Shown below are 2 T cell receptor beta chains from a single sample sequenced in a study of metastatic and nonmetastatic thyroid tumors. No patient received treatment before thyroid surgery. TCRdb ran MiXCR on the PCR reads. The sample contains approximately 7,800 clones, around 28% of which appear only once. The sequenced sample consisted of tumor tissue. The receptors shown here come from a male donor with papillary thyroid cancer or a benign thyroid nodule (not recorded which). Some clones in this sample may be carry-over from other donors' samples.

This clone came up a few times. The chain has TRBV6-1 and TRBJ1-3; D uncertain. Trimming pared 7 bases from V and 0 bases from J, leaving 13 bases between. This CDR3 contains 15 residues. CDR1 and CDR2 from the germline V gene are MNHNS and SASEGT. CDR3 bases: TGTGCCAGCACCCTGGACGGGAGCTCTGGAAACACCATATATTTT. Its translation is CASTLDGSSGNTIYF.

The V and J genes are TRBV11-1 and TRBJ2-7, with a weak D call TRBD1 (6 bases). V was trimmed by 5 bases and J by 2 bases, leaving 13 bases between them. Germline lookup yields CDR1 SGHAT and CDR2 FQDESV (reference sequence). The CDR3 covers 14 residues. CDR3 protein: CASSLDRQTYEQYF. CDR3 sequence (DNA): TGTGCCAGCAGCCTAGACAGGCAGACCTACGAGCAGTACTTC.